This TCR beta chain was sequenced during a study of identical twins. Among all donors, each was a healthy Caucasian. Comment on this clonotype: Its antigen is unidentified.

Template switching added a universal primer site, and cDNA bore unique molecular identifiers. TCRdb re-analysed the 5' RACE reads in MiXCR, keeping a single row per CDR3 protein. The sample contains 100,000 or so distinct CDR3 sequences, under 7% of which appear only once. Study results and caveats: Insertions were reduced in abundant cord blood beta clonotypes but not in memory repertoires.

This CDR3 spans 15 amino acids. Germline CDR1 and CDR2: PRHDT and FYEKMQ (reference sequence). Trimming took off 0 bases at V and 1 base at J, with 7 bases between the two ends. The TCR was taken from a woman aged 45-60 years in good health. This sequence joins TRBV13 and TRBJ1-5; D remains unclear. The sequencing sample was made of memory T cells sorted from blood. In DNA, the CDR3 is TGTGCCAGCAGCTTAGGCCAGCTAAGCAATCAGCCCCAGCATTTT. Its protein product is CASSLGQLSNQPQHF.